What follows describes a single T cell receptor beta chain. Per the original methods: Estimates of nucleated cell counts were drawn from the amplification of reference gene primers. Sequenced by immunoSEQ multiplex PCR; TCRdb stores in-frame clones only, minus some. V, J and clone size were drawn from that table, and D and trimming were deduced from the DNA. The sample carries some 100,000 clones, about 77% recorded once. Germline V gene data show CDR1 as LGHDT and CDR2 as YNNKEL (reference sequence). V lost 4 bases, J lost 1 base, and 4 bases lay in between. The CDR3 has 12 amino acids. This sample was included in a study of blood T cell repertoires in COVID-19. The wider study: The United States, Italy and Spain supplied acute and convalescent COVID-19 samples. Sources were T cells, B-cell-depleted T cells, or PBMCs; the material itself was cDNA or gDNA.

Sequencing was done on a sample of peripheral blood. The receptor was derived from a human donor in a cohort sampled during active COVID-19. V usage is TRBV3-1 (or the pseudogene TRBV3-2) and J usage is TRBJ1-1; D gene unclear. CDR3 in DNA: TGTGCCAGCAGCCCCAAGAACACTGAAGCTTTCTTT. Protein sequence: CASSPKNTEAFF.